The next 27 T cell receptor beta chains were all read from a single sample in a study of blood T cell repertoires in COVID-19. Clones were sequenced by immunoSEQ multiplex PCR, and TCRdb holds only the in-frame ones, with some missing. The profile shows fewer than 70,000 clones, 80% to 95% of them singletons. Source material: peripheral blood. Every receptor here comes from a man in his fifties or sixties with active COVID-19.

CDR3 amino acids: CASSELPVRQETQYF. The DNA for the CDR3 is TGTGCCAGCAGTGAATTGCCCGTGCGCCAAGAGACCCAGTACTTC. The chain joins TRBV6-1 to TRBJ2-5; D not resolved. Germline assignment: CDR1 MNHNS and CDR2 SASEGT. V gave up 2 bases and J gave up 1 base, with 11 bases separating them. The CDR3 is made up of 15 amino acids.

This chain joins TRBV3-1 (or the pseudogene TRBV3-2) and TRBJ2-3; no definite D call. Trimming left V 1 base short and J 0 bases short, with 11 bases between. The germline gives CDR1 LGHDT, CDR2 YNNKEL (reference sequence). This CDR3 comprises 16 residues. CDR3: CASSQVVAISTDTQYF. Here the CDR3 DNA reads TGTGCCAGCAGCCAAGTAGTTGCAATAAGCACAGATACGCAGTATTTT.

This clone came up a few times. The chain joins TRBV6-4 to TRBJ2-7, with a tentative D call TRBD2 (5 bases). CDR1 is MRHNA, CDR2 SNTAGT, per germline. V was shortened by 9 bases and J by 0 bases, with 12 bases between the two germline ends. This CDR3 spans 13 amino acids. The CDR3 loop is CARSGRSSYEQYF. In DNA, the CDR3 is TGTGCCAGGAGCGGTAGAAGCTCCTACGAGCAGTACTTC.

This chain uses TRBV4-1 with TRBJ2-1; 9 bases agree with TRBD1. The germline V gene has CDR1 MGHRA and CDR2 YSYEKL. V dropped 0 bases and J dropped 8; count of bases not matched to a gene: 8. CDR3 length: 16 amino acids. The DNA of the CDR3 is TGCGCCAGCAGCCAAGATCTTACAGGGGGCAAGGATGAGCAGTTCTTC. It codes for CASSQDLTGGKDEQFF.

The sample holds one count of this clone. The chain employs TRBV7-8 and TRBJ1-5; TRBD1 matches 8 bases. The CDR3 has 16 amino acids. J was trimmed by 5 bases and V by 1 base; bases with no gene match: 7. Looked up from germline, CDR1 is SGHVS and CDR2 is FQNEAQ. In DNA form, the CDR3 reads TGTGCCAGCAGCTTAGTTGGCAGGGGGCGAGATCAGCCCCAGCATTTT. The encoded protein is CASSLVGRGRDQPQHF. Filled out from reference TRBV7-8 and TRBJ1-5, the complete variable domain reads GAGVSQSPRYKVAKRGQDVALRCDPISGHVSLFWYQQALGQGPEFLTYFQNEAQLDKSGLPSDRFFAERPEGSVSTLKIQRTQQEDSAVYLCASSLVGRGRDQPQHFGDGTRLSIL.

The gene calls are TRBV10-1 and TRBJ2-7; 12 bases are shared with TRBD2. V trimming: 6 bases; J trimming: 6 bases; junction bases outside the gene matches: 3. There are 13 residues in the CDR3. Germline-derived CDR1 and CDR2 are WNHNN and SYGVQD (reference sequence). The CDR3: CASSTLAGGEQYF. As DNA, the CDR3 is TGCGCCAGCAGCACACTAGCGGGAGGCGAGCAGTACTTC.

The chain combines TRBV5-1 with TRBJ2-3; TRBD1 matches 10 bases. Germline loops: CDR1 SGHRS, CDR2 YFSETQ. The junction had 8 bases not matched to a gene; V was cut back by 5 bases and J by 5 bases. This CDR3 comprises 15 residues. CDR3 sequence (DNA): TGCGCCAGCAGGGTCGGACAGGGGGTCGGAGATACGCAGTATTTT. Protein sequence: CASRVGQGVGDTQYF.

V usage is TRBV5-1 and J usage is TRBJ2-4; 9 bases align to TRBD1. The CDR3 contains 15 residues. Unmatched junction bases numbered 10, after V lost 4 bases and J lost 8 bases. Germline loops: CDR1 SGHRS, CDR2 YFSETQ. CDR3 nucleotides: TGCGCCAGCAGCCTTACAGGGGGCTTAGGAGACATTCAGTACTTC. Amino acids: CASSLTGGLGDIQYF.

The CDR3 loop reads CASTYEAFAEAFF. The CDR3 DNA sequence: TGTGCCAGTACGTATGAGGCCTTTGCTGAAGCTTTCTTT. J is TRBJ1-1 and V is TRBV19, with D uncertain. The CDR3 is made up of 13 amino acids. Trimming took 7 bases from V and 6 from J, leaving 15 bases between them. From germline, CDR1 is LNHDA and CDR2 SQIVND (reference sequence).

The rearrangement uses TRBV28 and TRBJ2-3; 7 bases align to TRBD1. Looked up from germline, CDR1 is MDHEN and CDR2 is SYDVKM. This CDR3 contains 15 residues. Germline trimming cut 4 bases from V and 2 bases from J; bases unmatched to any gene: 6. In DNA form, the CDR3 reads TGTGCCAGCAGTTCTCCGAGGGGGCCCACAGATACGCAGTATTTT. Amino acid sequence: CASSSPRGPTDTQYF.

This chain uses TRBV2 with TRBJ2-5, with D perhaps TRBD2 (6 bases). V lost 6 bases and J lost 7, with 21 bases in between. This CDR3 comprises 15 residues. Germline assignment: CDR1 SNHLY and CDR2 FYNNEI. The CDR3 reads CASRPLAKGPRTQYF. In nucleotides, the CDR3 is TGTGCCAGCAGACCGCTAGCGAAGGGCCCCCGGACCCAGTACTTC. The entire variable domain, with the rest obtained from reference TRBV2 and TRBJ2-5, is as follows: EPEVTQTPSHQVTQMGQEVILRCVPISNHLYFYWYRQILGQKVEFLVSFYNNEISEKSEIFDDQFSVERPDGSNFTLKIRSTKLEDSAMYFCASRPLAKGPRTQYFGPGTRLLVL.

The CDR3 loop is CASSSVQGLSLGGNTIYF. The CDR3 DNA reads TGTGCCAGCAGCTCCGTCCAGGGCTTGTCCCTTGGTGGAAACACCATATATTTT. The chain is built from TRBV11-2 and TRBJ1-3, with D possibly matching TRBD1 (5 bases). The CDR3 covers 18 residues. V lost 4 bases to trimming and J lost 3 bases, with 22 bases between them. Germline V CDR1 and CDR2: SGHAT, FQNNGV.

This chain links TRBV5-6 with TRBJ1-1; tentative D call: TRBD1 (6 bases). Germline V CDR1 and CDR2: SGHDT, YYEEEE. Trimming stripped 2 bases from V and 4 bases from J, with 9 bases between. This CDR3 region has 13 residues. As DNA, the CDR3 is TGTGCCAGCAGCTTATTACAGGGCACTGAAGCTTTCTTT. Amino acid sequence: CASSLLQGTEAFF.

V and J are TRBV15 and TRBJ1-3, with no clear D. The CDR3 covers 16 residues. Germline CDR1 is LNHNV and CDR2 is YYDKDF (reference sequence). V lost 0 bases and J 1 base, leaving 10 bases between the germline ends. The CDR3: CATSRDPFTSGNTIYF. Here the CDR3 DNA reads TGTGCCACCAGCAGAGATCCGTTCACTTCTGGAAACACCATATATTTT.

This clone has only a few counts. The rearrangement links TRBV11-2 to TRBJ2-3; D gene unclear. The germline V and J ends were trimmed by 5 bases and 0 bases, with 3 bases remaining between them. Germline V CDR1 and CDR2: SGHAT, FQNNGV. The CDR3 spans 12 residues. CDR3 bases: TGTGCCAGCAGCCCAAGCACAGATACGCAGTATTTT. Translating it yields CASSPSTDTQYF.

This clone came up a few times. V and J are TRBV21-1 and TRBJ1-1; no DNA check was done on the table's D call, TRBD1. TRBV21-1 is recorded as a pseudogene. The CDR3 extends over 16 amino acids. CDR3 loop: CASSGRDSITFTEAFF. The CDR3 nucleotides read TGTGCCAGCAGCGGCCGGGACAGTATAACTTTTACTGAAGCTTTCTTT.

The chain carries TRBV27 and TRBJ1-6; 8 nucleotides agree with TRBD1. The trim removed 6 bases at V and 9 bases at J, leaving 13 bases unmatched. CDR3 length: 16 amino acids. The germline gives CDR1 MNHEY, CDR2 SMNVEV (reference sequence). The CDR3 nucleotides are TGTGCCAGCAGCGACAGGGGCCGCTGGGGGGTTTCACCCCTCCACTTT. This encodes CASSDRGRWGVSPLHF.

V usage is TRBV11-2 and J usage is TRBJ2-1; possible D gene TRBD2, 5 bases. Germline V CDR1 and CDR2: SGHAT, FQNNGV. The CDR3 length is 15 residues. V was shortened by 5 bases and J by 10 bases, with 21 bases between the two germline ends. The CDR3 DNA reads TGTGCCAGCAGCCTGCATGAGGGAGCTTTTTCCGAGCAGTTCTTC. This encodes CASSLHEGAFSEQFF. Combining the CDR3 with reference TRBV11-2 and TRBJ2-1 gives the whole variable domain EAGVAQSPRYKIIEKRQSVAFWCNPISGHATLYWYQQILGQGPKLLIQFQNNGVVDDSQLPKDRFSAERLKGVDSTLKIQPAKLEDSAVYLCASSLHEGAFSEQFFGPGTRLTVL.

The gene calls are TRBV28 and TRBJ2-3; D remains ambiguous. Per the germline V gene, CDR1 is MDHEN and CDR2 is SYDVKM. The CDR3 has 14 amino acids. The germline V and J ends were trimmed by 7 bases and 2 bases, with 13 bases remaining between them. The CDR3 here is CASIASDLTDTQYF. CDR3 DNA sequence: TGTGCCAGCATCGCGAGCGACCTCACAGATACGCAGTATTTT.

The genes are TRBV12-3 or TRBV12-4 and TRBJ1-5; TRBD1 aligns across 7 bases. The CDR3 extends over 13 amino acids. The V and J ends lost 6 bases and 5 bases, in that order; junction bases with no gene match: 4. In nucleotides, the CDR3 is TGTGCCAGCAGCCGAGGGGGCTATCAGCCCCAGCATTTT. It translates to CASSRGGYQPQHF.

The V and J genes are TRBV5-6 and TRBJ2-7; 9 nucleotides match TRBD1. From germline, CDR1 is SGHDT and CDR2 YYEEEE. V trimming: 2 bases; J trimming: 5 bases; junction bases outside the gene matches: 8. The CDR3 length is 15 residues. As DNA, the CDR3 is TGTGCCAGCAGCTTCCTCGGGACAGGGCTCCACGAGCAGTACTTC. Translating it yields CASSFLGTGLHEQYF.

The J gene is TRBJ1-4, the V gene TRBV11-2; D perhaps matches TRBD1 (5 bases). V shed 5 bases and J shed 3 bases, with 7 bases lying between them. CDR1 is SGHAT and CDR2 is FQNNGV in the germline V gene. The CDR3 is 13 amino acids. In DNA, the CDR3 is TGTGCCAGCAGCCTGACAGCTAATGAAAAACTGTTTTTT. The encoded protein is CASSLTANEKLFF.

The chain combines TRBV5-4 with TRBJ2-7, with D possibly TRBD2 on 6 matching bases. Germline V CDR1 and CDR2: SGHNT, YYREEE (reference sequence). V dropped 4 bases and J dropped 2 bases, with 10 bases sitting between them. The CDR3 runs to 13 residues. The CDR3 loop is CASSPPSAYEQYF. CDR3 sequence (DNA): TGTGCCAGCAGCCCCCCTAGCGCCTACGAGCAGTACTTC.

The genes are TRBV29-1 and TRBJ2-7, with TRBD1 matching over 11 bases. The CDR3 contains 14 residues. V shed 3 bases and J 3 bases; nucleotides not matched to a gene: 4. CDR1 is SQVTM and CDR2 is ANQGSEA in the germline V gene. CDR3: CSVEGQGEDYEQYF. The CDR3 DNA reads TGCAGCGTTGAGGGACAGGGGGAAGACTACGAGCAGTACTTC.

V and J are TRBV27 and TRBJ1-1; tentatively, D is TRBD1 (6 bases). Germline values: CDR1 MNHEY, CDR2 SMNVEV (reference sequence). The CDR3 totals 13 residues. The V and J ends lost 3 bases and 1 base respectively, with 6 bases between them. CDR3 sequence (DNA): TGTGCCAGCAGTTTCAGGGGGAACACTGAAGCTTTCTTT. Amino acid sequence: CASSFRGNTEAFF.

The CDR3, as DNA: TGTGCCAGCAGCTTCGGCGGGAGGGCAGGAGAGACCCAGTACTTC. This codes for CASSFGGRAGETQYF. The chain recombines TRBV11-1 with TRBJ2-5, with 9 bases fitting TRBD2. The germline V gene has CDR1 SGHAT and CDR2 FQDESV (reference sequence). The CDR3 has 15 amino acids. V was clipped by 3 bases and J by 4 bases; unmatched bases: 6.

This chain uses TRBV11-2 with TRBJ2-7; no firm D call. Trimming took 5 bases from V and 6 from J, leaving 20 bases between them. The germline V gene encodes CDR1 SGHAT and CDR2 FQNNGV. CDR3 size: 15 residues. The CDR3 sequence is CASSPDMLVGFEQYF. DNA of the CDR3: TGTGCCAGCAGCCCCGATATGTTGGTGGGCTTCGAGCAGTACTTC.